Listed below are T cell receptor beta chains from one sample, sequenced in a study of shared clonotypes between healthy human individuals. The repertoire was sequenced with immunoSEQ multiplex PCR; TCRdb's copy has only in-frame clones and lacks some. The sample holds some 2,400,000 clones; approximately 95% are singletons and the top ten take roughly 0.13%. Sequences were obtained from naive CD4+ T cells sorted from blood. These receptors were obtained from a man aged 18-30 years in good health. CDR3s include the opening cysteine and the closing phenylalanine or tryptophan. D genes are given only for firm matches. Size is stated for part of the rows, as once, few or many counts, or as a class when the clone is expanded.

clone size	V gene	D gene	J gene	CDR3 length	CDR3 DNA	CDR3 protein
NA	TRBV7-2	NA	TRBJ2-5	15	TGTGCCAGCAGCCCGGCGGGAAGCGGCCAAGAGACCCAGTACTTC	CASSPAGSGQETQYF
NA	TRBV2	TRBD2	TRBJ2-2	15	TGTGCCAGCGGACTAGCGGGGGGATACACCGGGGAGCTGTTTTTT	CASGLAGGYTGELFF
NA	TRBV15	TRBD2	TRBJ2-1	15	TGTGCCACCAGCGAAGGGGGAGCGGGAGGGAATGAGCAGTTCTTC	CATSEGGAGGNEQFF
once	TRBV7-2	TRBD2	TRBJ2-1	17	TGTGCCAGCAGCCCGGGACTAGCGGGAGGGGACTACAATGAGCAGTTCTTC	CASSPGLAGGDYNEQFF
NA	TRBV6-5	NA	TRBJ2-7	13	TGTGCCAGCAGTGACCCGGGCTCCTACGAGCAGTACTTC	CASSDPGSYEQYF
NA	TRBV6-1	NA	TRBJ2-7	13	TGTGCCAGCAGTTCCCAGGGGTACTACGAGCAGTACTTC	CASSSQGYYEQYF
NA	TRBV21-1	NA	TRBJ1-6	11	TGTGCCAGCACCAGCTTTTCACCCCTCCACTTT	CASTSFSPLHF
once	TRBV5-1	NA	TRBJ2-3	13	TGCGCCAGCAGCCCCTTCGTGACAGATACGCAGTATTTT	CASSPFVTDTQYF
NA	TRBV30	NA	TRBJ2-2	15	TGTGCCTGGAGTGTACGGGAGTTTAGCGCCGGGGAGCTGTTTTTT	CAWSVREFSAGELFF
NA	TRBV30	NA	TRBJ1-4	11	TGTGCCTGGAGTGTAGAAGGAAAACTGTTTTTT	CAWSVEGKLFF
NA	TRBV6-1	TRBD1	TRBJ1-2	13	TGTGCCAGCAGATACAGGGGAATCTATGGCTACACCTTC	CASRYRGIYGYTF
NA	TRBV7-3	NA	TRBJ2-3	13	TGTGCCAGCAGCTTCGCGGGACCAGATACGCAGTATTTT	CASSFAGPDTQYF
NA	TRBV10-1	TRBD1	TRBJ2-7	20	TGCGCCAGCAGTGATTCGGGGAATTGGGACAGCCACTTGAACTGGGGAGAGCAGTACTTC	CASSDSGNWDSHLNWGEQYF
NA	TRBV6-6	TRBD2	TRBJ2-1	15	TGTGCCAGCGACCAAGGTAGCGGGGGGATCAATGAGCAGTTCTTC	CASDQGSGGINEQFF
once	TRBV6-1	TRBD2	TRBJ2-2	13	TGTGCCAGCGGGAGGGAGGGGACCGGGGAGCTGTTTTTT	CASGREGTGELFF
once	TRBV18	TRBD1	TRBJ1-2	17	TGTGCCAGCTCACCAGCACCGGAGACAGGGGGCCTCCGGGGCTACACCTTC	CASSPAPETGGLRGYTF
NA	TRBV25-1	NA	TRBJ1-3	16	TGTGCCAGCAGTGAATCGGCAGGAAACTCTGGAAACACCATATATTTT	CASSESAGNSGNTIYF
NA	TRBV18	NA	TRBJ2-3	13	TGTGCCAGCTCACCACCATCTATAGATACGCAGTATTTT	CASSPPSIDTQYF
NA	TRBV6-5	NA	TRBJ1-2	15	TGTGCCAGCAGTTACGGGACAAAAAAGAACTATGGCTACACCTTC	CASSYGTKKNYGYTF
once	TRBV19	TRBD2	TRBJ2-7	15	TGTGCCAGTAGTAATATAGCGGGAGGGCCGTACGAGCAGTACTTC	CASSNIAGGPYEQYF
NA	TRBV7-3	TRBD2	TRBJ2-3	13	TGTGCCAGCAGCGCCTCCCCGGGGGGTACGCAGTATTTT	CASSASPGGTQYF
NA	TRBV4-1	NA	TRBJ1-5	15	TGCGCCAGCAGCCAAGGCCGAGGGGGCAATCAGCCCCAGCATTTT	CASSQGRGGNQPQHF
few	TRBV7-2	NA	TRBJ2-7	15	TGTGCCAGCAGCTTAGAAGTCTCCGGCTCCTACGAGCAGTACTTC	CASSLEVSGSYEQYF
NA	TRBV6-6	TRBD1	TRBJ1-3	14	TGTGCCAGCAGCAGGGACAGTCCTGGAAACACCATATATTTT	CASSRDSPGNTIYF
NA	TRBV7-2	TRBD1	TRBJ1-6	18	TGTGCCAGCAGCCTCGGGACAGGGCCCTCCTCCTATAATTCACCCCTCCACTTT	CASSLGTGPSSYNSPLHF
NA	TRBV18	NA	TRBJ2-3	14	TGTGCCAGCTCAAAACTTTGGGGGATAGATACGCAGTATTTT	CASSKLWGIDTQYF
NA	TRBV7-9	NA	TRBJ2-7	17	TGTGCCAGCAGTCCCAATTTTGGGTACCGCATCTCCTACGAGCAGTACTTC	CASSPNFGYRISYEQYF
NA	TRBV5-1	TRBD2	TRBJ2-2	18	TGCGCCAGCAGCGCACGGACTAGCGGGGCTCGCAACACCGGGGAGCTGTTTTTT	CASSARTSGARNTGELFF
NA	TRBV6-6	TRBD1	TRBJ1-3	16	TGTGCCAGCAGAAGCCCGGACAGGGTTTCTGGAAACACCATATATTTT	CASRSPDRVSGNTIYF
NA	TRBV2	NA	TRBJ2-4	15	TGTGCCAGCACCGATGGGAGCCGCGCCAAAAACATTCAGTACTTC	CASTDGSRAKNIQYF